The 31 T cell receptor beta chains in this list originate from one sample, sequenced in a study of T cells in Graves' hyperthyroidism and ophthalmopathy. Researchers amplified the TCR beta CDR3 regions from RNA transcripts. RT-PCR in the first round (using the HTBI primer set) targeted the TCR CDR3. One entry per CDR3 protein results from TCRdb running MiXCR on the multiplex PCR reads. The sample lists 500,000 to 650,000 distinct CDR3 sequences, just under 20% seen once, with about half in the top ten. The specimen sequenced was blood. Every receptor here comes from a man between 35 and 55 years old with Graves' ophthalmopathy.

This clonotype was seen many times. The chain employs TRBV7-8 and TRBJ1-6; D not resolved. CDR1 SGHVS and CDR2 FQNEAQ come from the germline V gene. V dropped 5 bases and J dropped 9 bases, with 20 bases sitting between them. The CDR3 consists of 16 residues. The CDR3 sequence is CASSVAPGNPVSPLHF. The CDR3 nucleotides read TGTGCCAGCAGCGTTGCCCCCGGGAATCCCGTTTCACCCCTCCACTTT.

A remark on this clonotype: A much larger clone differs by one base, so this may be a read error. The chain uses TRBV30 and TRBJ2-7; D might be TRBD2 (6 bases). CDR1 and CDR2 (germline): GTSNPN, SVGIG (reference sequence). The CDR3 extends over 11 amino acids. The CDR3 protein is CARSVQGGQYF. In nucleotides, the CDR3 is TGTGCCCGGAGTGTTCAGGGAGGGCAGTACTTC.

There are a few counts of this clonotype. V and J are TRBV28 and TRBJ2-5; D not resolved. The CDR3 runs to 13 residues. Germline-derived CDR1 and CDR2 are MDHEN and SYDVKM. V was clipped by 3 bases and J by 5 bases, with 10 bases between them. CDR3 protein: CASSFSNPETQYF. The CDR3 coding sequence is TGTGCCAGCAGTTTTTCTAATCCCGAGACCCAGTACTTC.

This clonotype was seen ten or more times. This rearrangement joins TRBV5-1 to TRBJ2-2; the D is unclear. The germline V gene has CDR1 SGHRS and CDR2 YFSETQ. This CDR3 has 14 amino acids. V was clipped by 1 base and J by 4 bases, with 8 bases between them. The CDR3 sequence is CASSLKRGTGELFF. For the CDR3, the DNA is TGCGCCAGCAGCTTGAAACGTGGCACCGGGGAGCTGTTTTTT.

This clonotype was counted between two and nine times. The V gene is TRBV3-1, the J gene TRBJ2-2; tentatively, D is TRBD2 (6 bases). Per germline, CDR1 LGHDT and CDR2 YNNKEL (reference sequence). This CDR3 has 14 residues. The V end lost 5 bases, the J end lost 6 bases, and 13 bases lay between the germline ends. CDR3: CASSSRTTAGELFF. CDR3 sequence (DNA): TGTGCCAGCAGCTCACGGACTACAGCCGGGGAGCTGTTTTTT.

V is TRBV28 and J is TRBJ1-5, with 7 positions matching TRBD1. Looked up from germline, CDR1 is MDHEN and CDR2 is SYDVKM. Losses at the gene ends were 8 bases for V and 4 bases for J; bases not matched to a gene: 5. The CDR3 has 13 amino acids. The CDR3 nucleotides are TGTGCCAGCGCCGACAGGGCGAATCAGCCCCAGCATTTT. Translated: CASADRANQPQHF.

To note about this clonotype: Compared with germline, one end of the junction differs, possibly owing to a read error. The chain links TRBV7-7 to TRBJ2-2; no firm D call. The CDR3 is 14 residues long. From germline, CDR1 is SSHAT and CDR2 FNYEAQ (reference sequence). The CDR3 nucleotides read TGTGCTAGCAGCTCCTTAGACTTTAGCGGGGAGCTGTTTTTT. Amino acid sequence: CASSSLDFSGELFF.

This clonotype was recorded at least ten times. The gene calls are TRBV30 and TRBJ1-4, with D uncertain. Trimming removed 6 bases from V and 8 bases from J, with 16 bases in between. Germline CDR1 is GTSNPN and CDR2 is SVGIG (reference sequence). This CDR3 is 13 amino acids long. In DNA form, the CDR3 reads TGTGCCTGCCCGCGGGGAGTCGAGGAAAAACTGTTTTTT. It specifies CACPRGVEEKLFF.

This clonotype was recorded a few times. The gene calls are TRBV5-1 and TRBJ2-6; unclear D gene. The CDR3 spans 17 residues. Germline lookup yields CDR1 SGHRS and CDR2 YFSETQ. V lost 2 bases to trimming and J lost 0 bases, with 12 bases between them. The DNA of the CDR3 is TGCGCCAGCAGCTTCGAGAGACCCATCTCTGGGGCCAACGTCCTGACTTTC. Its protein is CASSFERPISGANVLTF.

At least ten counts were recorded for this clonotype. The rearrangement links TRBV11-3 to TRBJ2-1; D is ambiguous. Trimming took 0 bases from V and 7 from J, leaving 10 bases between them. CDR3 size: 14 residues. From germline, CDR1 is SGHNT and CDR2 YENEEA. The chain's CDR3 is CASSLDSGRNEQFF. The CDR3 DNA follows: TGTGCCAGCAGCTTAGATTCGGGTAGGAATGAGCAGTTCTTC.

CDR3 bases: TGCGCCAGCAGCTCTCAACAGGGGTTCTCCTACGAGCAGTACTTC. Translated, it gives CASSSQQGFSYEQYF. V and J are TRBV5-1 and TRBJ2-7; 7 nucleotides match TRBD1. With V trimmed by 3 bases and J by 0 bases, 6 bases remained unmatched. Germline values: CDR1 SGHRS, CDR2 YFSETQ. CDR3 length equals 15 residues.

This clonotype was found many times. The CDR3 reads CASSNFIRDRGQSEQFF. The CDR3 DNA reads TGTGCCAGCAGCAATTTTATCCGGGACAGGGGGCAAAGTGAGCAGTTCTTC. The rearrangement uses TRBV11-2 and TRBJ2-1; 12 bases line up with TRBD1. J lost 9 bases, V lost 5 bases, and 14 bases had no gene match. The CDR3 length is 17 residues. Germline V gives CDR1 SGHAT, CDR2 FQNNGV.

This clonotype was counted only a few times. The rearrangement uses TRBV27 and TRBJ1-4, with D possibly TRBD1 on 5 matching bases. The germline V and J ends were trimmed by 1 base and 8 bases, with 14 bases remaining between them. The CDR3 is 15 residues long. Germline values: CDR1 MNHEY, CDR2 SMNVEV (reference sequence). The CDR3, as DNA: TGTGCCAGCAGTTTATTTCCGGGGCCAGGGGAAAAACTGTTTTTT. It encodes CASSLFPGPGEKLFF.

The rearrangement uses TRBV6-1 and TRBJ2-7, with D perhaps TRBD1 (6 bases). CDR3 length equals 11 residues. With 9 bases removed from V and 2 bases from J, the gap between germline ends came to 8 bases. Germline lookup yields CDR1 MNHNS and CDR2 SASEGT. CDR3 loop: CASGDTYEQYF. CDR3 in DNA: TGTGCCAGTGGGGACACCTACGAGCAGTACTTC.

This clonotype was observed many times. This chain links TRBV28 with TRBJ2-1; 12 nucleotides agree with TRBD2. V was clipped by 6 bases and J by 6 bases; unmatched bases: 6. Per germline, CDR1 MDHEN and CDR2 SYDVKM. CDR3 size: 15 residues. The chain's CDR3 is CASSLTSGSPNEQFF. CDR3 DNA: TGTGCCAGCAGCTTGACTAGCGGGAGTCCCAATGAGCAGTTCTTC. The full variable domain, its missing parts supplied by reference TRBV28 and TRBJ2-1, is DVKVTQSSRYLVKRTGEKVFLECVQDMDHENMFWYRQDPGLGLRLIYFSYDVKMKEKGDIPEGYSVSREKKERFSLILESASTNQTSMYLCASSLTSGSPNEQFFGPGTRLTVL.

V is TRBV19 and J is TRBJ2-2; TRBD2 matches 9 bases. V lost 6 bases and J lost 6; bases outside the gene matches: 14. The CDR3 runs to 17 residues. Germline CDR1 reads LNHDA; CDR2 reads SQIVND (reference sequence). CDR3 nucleotide sequence: TGTGCCAGTAGCCTCCCGGGACTAGCCCGAGTGGCCGGGGAGCTGTTTTTT. It yields the protein CASSLPGLARVAGELFF.

This clonotype occurred many times. The V gene is TRBV7-3, the J gene TRBJ2-3; 8 bases are shared with TRBD2. V lost 2 bases, J lost 2 bases, and 3 bases stayed unmatched. The CDR3 extends over 15 amino acids. Germline CDR1 SGHTA, CDR2 FQGTGA. As DNA, the CDR3 is TGTGCCAGCAGCTTACAAGCGGGAGCCACAGATACGCAGTATTTT. Its protein product is CASSLQAGATDTQYF.

This clonotype occurred a few times. The rearrangement links TRBV11-2 to TRBJ2-7; 8 bases agree with TRBD2. Trimming cost V 5 bases and J 7 bases; bases outside gene matches: 7. The CDR3 extends over 13 amino acids. CDR1 SGHAT and CDR2 FQNNGV come from the germline V gene. DNA of the CDR3: TGTGCCAGCAGCCCACGGGGGGGGAGGGAGCAGTACTTC. This gives the protein CASSPRGGREQYF.

The chain has TRBV18 and TRBJ2-1; 7 bases align to TRBD1. V shed 6 bases and J 9 bases; nucleotides not matched to a gene: 14. The CDR3 sequence is 15 residues long. The V gene's germline CDR1 is KGHSH and CDR2 LQKENI. CDR3 amino acids: CASSRQGDTEAEQFF. The CDR3, as DNA: TGTGCCAGCTCTCGACAGGGAGACACTGAAGCTGAGCAGTTCTTC.

This clonotype was observed a handful of times. The chain employs TRBV24-1 and TRBJ1-2, with 10 bases lining up with TRBD1. The germline V gene encodes CDR1 KGHDR and CDR2 SFDVKD. The CDR3 is made up of 15 amino acids. After removal of 4 bases from V and 4 bases from J, the junction contained 5 bases not matched to a gene. CDR3 protein: CATSELGQGIYGYTF. The CDR3 DNA follows: TGTGCCACCAGTGAGCTGGGACAGGGGATCTATGGCTACACCTTC.

This clonotype was seen ten or more times. The chain joins TRBV12-3 or TRBV12-4 to TRBJ2-2; 8 bases map to TRBD1. The CDR3 is 13 residues long. With V trimmed by 6 bases and J by 7 bases, 4 bases remained unmatched. The CDR3 DNA reads as TGTGCCAGCAGGGACAGGGAGGTCGGGGAGCTGTTTTTT. It codes for CASRDREVGELFF.

This chain uses TRBV7-9 with TRBJ2-1, with D possibly being TRBD2 (5 bases). Trimming took 4 bases from V and 5 from J, leaving 18 bases between them. Germline V gene sequence: CDR1 SEHNR, CDR2 FQNEAQ (reference sequence). The CDR3 covers 16 residues. CDR3 protein: CASSSNALRVNNEQFF. The CDR3 nucleotides read TGTGCCAGCAGCTCCAACGCGCTGCGGGTTAACAATGAGCAGTTCTTC.

In this sample, this clonotype turned up many times. This CDR3 is CSASAGSTDTQYF. The CDR3 nucleotides read TGCAGTGCTAGCGCGGGATCCACAGATACGCAGTATTTT. The chain employs TRBV20-1 and TRBJ2-3, with a tentative D call TRBD2 (6 bases). V gave up 3 bases and J gave up 2 bases, with 9 bases separating them. This CDR3 spans 13 amino acids. Per the germline V gene, CDR1 is DFQATT and CDR2 is SNEGSKA (reference sequence).

As for this clonotype: A much larger clone differs from this one at a single base, so this may be a read error. The chain combines TRBV7-9 with TRBJ2-2; TRBD2 matches at 7 bases. With 3 bases clipped from V and 6 bases from J, the junction kept 1 base outside the gene matches. CDR3 length: 13 residues. Germline loops: CDR1 SEHNR, CDR2 FQNEAQ (reference sequence). DNA of the CDR3: TGTGCCAGCAGCTTCGGGAGGTCCGGGGAGCTGTTTTTT. Protein sequence: CASSFGRSGELFF.

This clonotype was detected ten times or more. The chain recombines TRBV13 with TRBJ1-1; TRBD1 aligns across 8 bases. CDR1 and CDR2 (germline): PRHDT, FYEKMQ (reference sequence). The CDR3 has 15 residues. V lost 5 bases, J lost 6 bases, and 11 bases stayed unmatched. The CDR3 sequence: CASSPRQGLRAEAFF. The DNA of the CDR3 is TGTGCCAGCAGCCCCAGACAGGGGCTTCGGGCTGAAGCTTTCTTT. Filled out from reference TRBV13 and TRBJ1-1, the complete variable domain reads AAGVIQSPRHLIKEKRETATLKCYPIPRHDTVYWYQQGPGQDPQFLISFYEKMQSDKGSIPDRFSAQQFSDYHSELNMSSLELGDSALYFCASSPRQGLRAEAFFGQGTRLTVV.

This clonotype was counted only a few times. The V gene is TRBV4-2, the J gene TRBJ2-1; 13 bases fit TRBD2. V lost 4 bases to trimming and J lost 7 bases; unmatched junction nucleotides: 13. This CDR3 region has 18 residues. CDR1 is LGHNA and CDR2 is YNFKEQ in the germline V gene. The CDR3 spells CASSRRGTSGTRINEQFF. CDR3 DNA sequence: TGTGCCAGCAGCCGGAGAGGGACTAGCGGGACGAGGATTAATGAGCAGTTCTTC.

This clonotype was seen more than once but under ten times. The V call is TRBV7-3, the J call TRBJ2-5; no clear D. This CDR3 has 14 residues. The germline V gene has CDR1 SGHTA and CDR2 FQGTGA. The ends were cut back, 3 bases at V and 3 bases at J, with 11 bases in the middle. The CDR3 region is CASSLGPGKETQYF. DNA of the CDR3: TGTGCCAGCAGCTTGGGTCCGGGTAAAGAGACCCAGTACTTC.

The genes are TRBV27 and TRBJ2-7, with a possible D match to TRBD1 (5 bases). Trimming left V 5 bases short and J 3 bases short, with 20 bases between. The CDR3 is made up of 16 amino acids. Germline V gene data show CDR1 as MNHEY and CDR2 as SMNVEV (reference sequence). This chain's CDR3 is CASSPDLGETGYEQYF. CDR3 sequence (DNA): TGTGCCAGCAGTCCCGACTTAGGGGAAACAGGCTACGAGCAGTACTTC.

This clonotype was found a few times. The rearrangement links TRBV28 to TRBJ2-2; 10 bases match TRBD2. J was trimmed by 5 bases and V by 5 bases; bases with no gene match: 11. The germline V gene has CDR1 MDHEN and CDR2 SYDVKM. The CDR3 runs 17 residues. The CDR3 DNA is TGTGCCAGCAGTCACCTTCTAGCGGGAGTAGGTACCGGGGAGCTGTTTTTT. Protein sequence: CASSHLLAGVGTGELFF.

The chain combines TRBV7-6 with TRBJ1-6, with TRBD1 as a possible D gene (5 bases). Germline CDR1 and CDR2: SGHVS and FNYEAQ. The CDR3 length is 15 residues. V gave up 3 bases and J gave up 7 bases, with 13 bases separating them. The CDR3 coding sequence is TGTGCCAGCAGCTTCGGCGACAGTGGGAATTCACCCCTCCACTTT. Translating it yields CASSFGDSGNSPLHF.

The CDR3 DNA sequence: TGTGCCAGCAGCTGGGGAAGAGGACGGCCATACAATGAGCAGTTCTTC. As protein: CASSWGRGRPYNEQFF. This chain links TRBV5-8 with TRBJ2-1; D call uncertain. V lost 3 bases, J lost 4 bases, and 17 bases lay in between. The germline CDR1 and CDR2 sequences are SGHTS and YDEGEE. The CDR3 length is 16 residues.